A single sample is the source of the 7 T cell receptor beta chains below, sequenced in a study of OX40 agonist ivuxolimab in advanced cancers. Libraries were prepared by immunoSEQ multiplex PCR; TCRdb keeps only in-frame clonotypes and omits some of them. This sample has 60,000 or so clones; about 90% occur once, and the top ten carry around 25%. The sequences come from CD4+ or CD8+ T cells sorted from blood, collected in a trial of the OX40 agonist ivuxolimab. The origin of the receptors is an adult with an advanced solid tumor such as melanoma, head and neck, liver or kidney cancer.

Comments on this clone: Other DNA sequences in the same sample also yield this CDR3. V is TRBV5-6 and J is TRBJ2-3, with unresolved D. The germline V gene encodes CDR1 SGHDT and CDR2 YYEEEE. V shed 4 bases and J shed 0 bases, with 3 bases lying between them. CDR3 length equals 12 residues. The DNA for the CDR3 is TGTGCCAGCAGCCTTAGCACAGATACGCAGTATTTT. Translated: CASSLSTDTQYF.

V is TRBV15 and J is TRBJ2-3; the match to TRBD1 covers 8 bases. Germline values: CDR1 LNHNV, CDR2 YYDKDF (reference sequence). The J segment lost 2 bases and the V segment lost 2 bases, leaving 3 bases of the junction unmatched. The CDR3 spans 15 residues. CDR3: CATSRRTGSTDTQYF. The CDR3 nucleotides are TGTGCCACCAGCAGAAGGACAGGGTCCACAGATACGCAGTATTTT.

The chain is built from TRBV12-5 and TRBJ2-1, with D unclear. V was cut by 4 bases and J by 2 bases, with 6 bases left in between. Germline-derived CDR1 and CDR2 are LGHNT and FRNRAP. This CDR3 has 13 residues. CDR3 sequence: CASGSPPYNEQFF. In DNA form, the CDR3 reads TGTGCTAGTGGTTCCCCCCCCTACAATGAGCAGTTCTTC.

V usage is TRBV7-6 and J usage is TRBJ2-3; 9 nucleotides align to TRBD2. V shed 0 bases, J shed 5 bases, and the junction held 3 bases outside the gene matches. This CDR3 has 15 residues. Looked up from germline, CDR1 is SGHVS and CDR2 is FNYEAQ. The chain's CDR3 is CASSLASSGRDTQYF. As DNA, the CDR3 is TGTGCCAGCAGCTTAGCGAGTAGCGGGAGAGATACGCAGTATTTT.

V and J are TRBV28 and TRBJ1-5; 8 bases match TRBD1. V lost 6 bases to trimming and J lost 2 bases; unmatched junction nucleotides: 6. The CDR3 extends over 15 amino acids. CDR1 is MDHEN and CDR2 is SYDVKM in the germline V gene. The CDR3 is CASRIVTGGNQPQHF. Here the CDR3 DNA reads TGTGCCAGCAGGATTGTGACAGGGGGCAATCAGCCCCAGCATTTT.

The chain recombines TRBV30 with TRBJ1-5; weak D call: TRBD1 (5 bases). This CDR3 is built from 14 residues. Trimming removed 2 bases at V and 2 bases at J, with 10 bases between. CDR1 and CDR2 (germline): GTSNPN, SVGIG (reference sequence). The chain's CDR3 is CAWSTGGGNQPQHF. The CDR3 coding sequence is TGTGCCTGGAGTACTGGGGGGGGCAATCAGCCCCAGCATTTT.

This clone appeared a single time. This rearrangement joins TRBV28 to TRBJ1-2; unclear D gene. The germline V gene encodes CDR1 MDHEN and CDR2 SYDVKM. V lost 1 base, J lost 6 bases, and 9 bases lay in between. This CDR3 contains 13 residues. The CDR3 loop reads CASSLYSGDGYTF. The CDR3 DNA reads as TGTGCCAGCAGTTTATACTCGGGAGATGGCTACACCTTC.